The 3 T cell receptor beta chains below come from one sample, sequenced in a study of tumor-infiltrating lymphocytes in glioblastoma multiforme (dated by TCRdb to between 2016 and 2019). Sequencing relied on an Illumina HiSeq 2500. A modified ARM-PCR protocol with multiple V-beta primers and a C-beta primer was used to build TCRB libraries from RNA via three nested multiplex PCR rounds. TCRdb redid the processing of the public reads, applying fastp at Q25 and MiXCR, and retained in-frame beta chains. Rows merge per CDR3 protein into single entries with the most common DNA and genes. The sample table lists 25,000 to 40,000 distinct CDR3 sequences, 50% to 75% of them with a count of one. The ten largest account for approximately 35% of the sample. Sequences were obtained from brain tumor tissue. All receptors derive from a male donor with glioblastoma.

Remarks on this clonotype: Germline is not matched at one junction end, which may reflect a read error. This chain connects TRBV5-1 to TRBJ1-1; TRBD1 matches at 12 bases. Germline V gene lookup returns CDR1 SGHRS and CDR2 YFSETQ. There are 15 residues in the CDR3. As DNA, the CDR3 is TGCGTCAGCCCCCCCCCGGGACAGGGGGCGAGGAGAGCTTTCTTT. It encodes CVSPPPGQGARRAFF.

The sample holds many counts of this clonotype. V is TRBV5-6 and J is TRBJ2-7, with TRBD1 identical over 8 bases. The CDR3 spans 13 residues. CDR1 is SGHDT and CDR2 is YYEEEE in the germline V gene. The V segment lost 3 bases and the J segment 4 bases; nucleotides outside the gene matches: 3. CDR3 bases: TGTGCCAGCAGCTCCGGGACAGGATACGAGCAGTACTTC. It specifies CASSSGTGYEQYF.

This clonotype was picked up one time. Germline and junction disagree at one end, which may indicate a read error. The V and J genes are TRBV20-1 and TRBJ2-5; D might be TRBD2 (6 bases). CDR1 is DFQATT, CDR2 SNEGSKA, per germline (reference sequence). CDR3 length equals 14 residues. Here the CDR3 DNA reads TGCAGTGCTAGACTAGCGAGAGTTTTGGAGATCCAGTACTTC. The encoded protein is CSARLARVLEIQYF.